The rows below give T cell receptor beta chains drawn from one sample of a study of breast tumors, draining lymph nodes, adjacent tissues. One entry per CDR3 protein results from TCRdb running MiXCR on the multiplex PCR reads. The sample consists of about 66,000 distinct CDR3 sequences, approximately 47% of them appearing once. Material: breast tumor tissue. The origin of the receptors is a female donor with breast cancer. Some clones in this sample may be carry-over from other donors' samples. The CDR3 runs from the conserved cysteine through the conserved F or W. A D gene is named only where the DNA matches it firmly. Size is omitted from some rows. Given values are once, few, many or a class for expanded clones.

d_call | j_call | clone_size | v_call | cdr3_nt | cdr3_aa
NA | TRBJ2-6 | many | TRBV6-2/TRBV6-3 | TGTGCCATCCAAGGAGGCTCTGGGGCCAACGTCCTGACTTTC | CAIQGGSGANVLTF
NA | TRBJ1-6 | many | TRBV18 | TGTGCCAGCTCGCCTAGACAGGATTCTATAGGGTATAATTCACCCCTCCACTTT | CASSPRQDSIGYNSPLHF
NA | TRBJ2-5 | NA | TRBV20-1 | TGCAGTGCCCGGACCCACCAAGAGACCCAGTACTTC | CSARTHQETQYF
NA | TRBJ2-1 | NA | TRBV25-1 | TGTGCCAGCAGTGGGGCAGGCCTATCCTACAATGAGCAGTTCTTC | CASSGAGLSYNEQFF
NA | TRBJ1-1 | NA | TRBV7-9 | TGTGCCAGCAGATCGACACGGAACACTGAAGCTTTCTTT | CASRSTRNTEAFF
NA | TRBJ2-7 | many | TRBV6-6 | TGTGCCAGCGGGGGGCTTAAGGACGAGCAGTACTTC | CASGGLKDEQYF
NA | TRBJ1-1 | NA | TRBV6-6 | TGTGCCAGTAGTTACGTCCGGGAGGCTGAAGCTTTCTTT | CASSYVREAEAFF
NA | TRBJ2-5 | NA | TRBV15 | TGTGCCACCAGCAGGGGACCCAAAAAGGGGGAGACCCAGTACTTC | CATSRGPKKGETQYF
NA | TRBJ1-3 | NA | TRBV6-2/TRBV6-3 | TGTGCCAGCAGTCATGGACTAGCGCGAAACACCATATATTTT | CASSHGLARNTIYF
NA | TRBJ2-2 | many | TRBV9 | TGTGCCAGCAGCGTAGGAGAGCGGGCCGGGGAGCTGTTTTTT | CASSVGERAGELFF
NA | TRBJ1-6 | many | TRBV19 | TGTGCCAGTAGTGTCCTGGACGGGAGCTCCTATAATTCACCCCTCCACTTT | CASSVLDGSSYNSPLHF
NA | TRBJ2-2 | NA | TRBV6-5 | TGTGCCAGCCGCTCGGCCGGGGAGCTGTTTTTT | CASRSAGELFF
TRBD2 | TRBJ2-5 | NA | TRBV2 | TGTGCCAGCAGTGAATTTCTAGCGGGGGGGCACGAGACCCAGTACTTC | CASSEFLAGGHETQYF
NA | TRBJ2-7 | many | TRBV6-5 | TGTGCCAGCAGCCCGCGGGGGCATACATTGGAGGGGCGGTACGAGCAGTACTTC | CASSPRGHTLEGRYEQYF
NA | TRBJ2-5 | many | TRBV28 | TGTGCCAGCAGTTTCTTGGAGACCCAGTACTTC | CASSFLETQYF
NA | TRBJ2-7 | many | TRBV12-5 | TGTGCTAGTGGTTTGGTATCTACAGGGTACGAGCAGTACTTC | CASGLVSTGYEQYF
NA | TRBJ2-1 | NA | TRBV25-1 | TGTGCCAGCAGTGAGCGGGACTCCTACAATGAGCAGTTCTTC | CASSERDSYNEQFF
TRBD2 | TRBJ2-3 | NA | TRBV6-2/TRBV6-3 | TGTGCCAGCAGTTCGGGGGGGAGCACAGATACGCAGTATTTT | CASSSGGSTDTQYF
NA | TRBJ1-2 | many | TRBV9 | TGTGCCAGCAAAAGGGAATCTAACTATGGCTACACCTTC | CASKRESNYGYTF
TRBD1 | TRBJ2-1 | once | TRBV7-8 | TGTGCCAGCAGCTTATCCCCTGACAGGGTCGATGAGCAGTTCTTC | CASSLSPDRVDEQFF
NA | TRBJ2-7 | NA | TRBV6-1 | TGTGCCAGCAGTGTTGGGGGGCTTTACGAGCAGTACTTC | CASSVGGLYEQYF
TRBD1 | TRBJ2-1 | many | TRBV29-1 | TGCAGCGTCCAGACAGGGGGCAACTACAATGAGCAGTTCTTC | CSVQTGGNYNEQFF
NA | TRBJ1-2 | many | TRBV20-1 | TGCAGTGCTAGAGTCTTATCCAGGGAGACAGGTGGCTACACCTTC | CSARVLSRETGGYTF
NA | TRBJ2-1 | medium-sized | TRBV25-1 | TGTGCCAGCAGTGGTGGGTTAAATGAGCAGTTCTTC | CASSGGLNEQFF
NA | TRBJ2-1 | NA | TRBV24-1 | TGTGCCACCAGATTCCGAGGCAACAATGAGCAGTTCTTC | CATRFRGNNEQFF
TRBD1 | TRBJ2-7 | few | TRBV5-6 | TGTGCCAGCAGCTTTACAGGGGCCGAACTGCAGTACTTC | CASSFTGAELQYF
TRBD2 | TRBJ2-3 | many | TRBV5-1 | TGCGCCAGCGGACTAGGCCCCACAGATACGCAGTATTTT | CASGLGPTDTQYF
TRBD1 | TRBJ2-5 | many | TRBV5-4 | TGTGCCAGCAGCTTCTTTGCCGGGACAGGGGGGACCCAGTACTTC | CASSFFAGTGGTQYF
TRBD2 | TRBJ2-1 | many | TRBV7-6 | TGTGCCAGCAGCCGCCCGGGGGGGACGGGTGAGCAGTTCTTC | CASSRPGGTGEQFF
NA | TRBJ2-5 | many | TRBV5-6 | TGTGCCAGCAGCTTGGTGAGTGGGGATTCAACCCAGTACTTC | CASSLVSGDSTQYF
NA | TRBJ2-2 | many | TRBV19 | TGTGCCAGTAGTCTCTCCGGTCTCACCGGGGAGCTGTTTTTT | CASSLSGLTGELFF
NA | TRBJ2-7 | many | TRBV11-2 | TGTGCCAGCAACTTTTCTACCGAGACCGAGCAGTACTTC | CASNFSTETEQYF
NA | TRBJ2-6 | NA | TRBV11-3 | TGTGCCAGCAGCTTAGAATGGGACACCAGCCTCTCTGGGGCCAACGTCCTGACTTTC | CASSLEWDTSLSGANVLTF
NA | TRBJ1-4 | NA | TRBV25-1 | TGTGCCAGCAGTGCAGCGGGTCGAGGCGAAAAACTGTTTTTT | CASSAAGRGEKLFF
TRBD1 | TRBJ1-2 | few | TRBV14 | TGTGCCAGCAGCCAAGCCGGGACAGGGAAAAATGGCTCCACCTTC | CASSQAGTGKNGSTF
NA | TRBJ2-5 | many | TRBV10-3 | TGTGCCATCAGTGAGTCGACCAGGGAGACCCAGTACTTC | CAISESTRETQYF
NA | TRBJ2-1 | many | TRBV4-2 | TGTGCCAGCAGCCAGCGGGCCTCCTACAATGAGCAGTTCTTC | CASSQRASYNEQFF
TRBD1 | TRBJ1-2 | NA | TRBV19 | TGTGCCAGTAGTATTCTACAGGGGAGCTATGGCTACACCTTC | CASSILQGSYGYTF
NA | TRBJ2-2 | many | TRBV12-3/TRBV12-4 | TGTGCCAGCAGTTTAGCAAGCGCAGACACCGGGGAGCTGTTTTTT | CASSLASADTGELFF
NA | TRBJ1-1 | few | TRBV6-1 | TGTGCCAGCAGCGGACAGTCGAACACTGAAGCTTTCTTT | CASSGQSNTEAFF
NA | TRBJ1-5 | NA | TRBV7-6 | TGTGCCAGCAGCTTACCGCAGGTCCCGGGACAGCCCCAGCATTTT | CASSLPQVPGQPQHF
NA | TRBJ1-6 | NA | TRBV18 | TGTGCCAGCTCACGGACTAGCGGGACGGAAAATTCACCCCTCCACTTT | CASSRTSGTENSPLHF
NA | TRBJ1-1 | many | TRBV24-1 | TGTGCCACCAGTGTGGGCTATGGAGTGAACACTGAAGCTTTCTTT | CATSVGYGVNTEAFF
NA | TRBJ1-5 | many | TRBV20-1 | TGCAGTGCTAGGGGGTCTGGGCTCAATCAGCCCCAGCATTTT | CSARGSGLNQPQHF
TRBD1 | TRBJ2-1 | NA | TRBV27 | TGTGCCAGCAGTCCTCTCTTCCGGGACAGGTCCTACAATGAGCAGTTCTTC | CASSPLFRDRSYNEQFF
NA | TRBJ2-3 | NA | TRBV15 | TGTGCCACCAGCAGGTCGCAGGGGGGGAATGCAGATACGCAGTATTTT | CATSRSQGGNADTQYF
TRBD1 | TRBJ1-6 | NA | TRBV9 | TGTGCCAGCAGCAGCCGGGACAGGGGGAATTCACCCCTCCACTTT | CASSSRDRGNSPLHF
TRBD1 | TRBJ1-6 | many | TRBV5-1 | TGCGCCAGCAGCTTGGCCGGTCCGGGACAGCATAATTCACCCCTCCACTTT | CASSLAGPGQHNSPLHF
NA | TRBJ2-7 | many | TRBV6-2/TRBV6-3 | TGTGCCAGCAGTCCCCAAGGAGGCTCAACCTACGAGCAGTACTTC | CASSPQGGSTYEQYF
NA | TRBJ1-5 | few | TRBV28 | TGTGCCAGCAGTATGAGGGGATTCGGTGACAATCAGCCCCAGCATTTT | CASSMRGFGDNQPQHF
TRBD1 | TRBJ1-4 | NA | TRBV15 | TGTGCCACCAGCAGAGTGCCGACAGGGAACGAAAAACTGTTTTTT | CATSRVPTGNEKLFF